This T cell receptor (beta chain) was sequenced for a study of cytomegalovirus exposure and HLA in healthy donors. About the research overall: Within the Caucasian-associated ancestry cluster were approximately 77% of the roughly 400 genotyped donors.

The CDR3 loop spans 17 amino acids. CDR1 is LGHNA and CDR2 is YNFKEQ in the germline V gene. Trimming removed 2 bases from V and 5 bases from J; junction bases left unmatched: 11. The PCR made use of 60 Vbeta and 13 Jbeta primers. Profiling relied on immunoSEQ multiplex PCR, and the TCRdb table lists in-frame clones only, not all of them. The table records 120,000 or so clones, 70% to 80% of them present only once. This clone appeared a few times. The source is a woman aged 50 to 60 in good health and CMV-seropositive. The source material was PBMCs. The chain joins TRBV4-2 to TRBJ2-5, with 10 bases fitting TRBD2. Here the CDR3 DNA reads TGTGCCAGCAGCCAAAGCGGGAGGGCCGGAATGGAGGAGACCCAGTACTTC. Translation: CASSQSGRAGMEETQYF.